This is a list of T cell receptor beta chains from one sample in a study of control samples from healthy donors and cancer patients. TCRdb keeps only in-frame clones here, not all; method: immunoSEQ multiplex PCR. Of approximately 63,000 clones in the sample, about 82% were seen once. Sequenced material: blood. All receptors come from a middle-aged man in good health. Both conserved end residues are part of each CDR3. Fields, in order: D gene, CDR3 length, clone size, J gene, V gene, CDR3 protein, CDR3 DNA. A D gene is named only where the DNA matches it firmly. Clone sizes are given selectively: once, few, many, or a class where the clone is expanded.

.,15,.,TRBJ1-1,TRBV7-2,CASSFSGTSNTEAFF,TGTGCCAGCAGCTTCTCCGGGACGTCGAACACTGAAGCTTTCTTT
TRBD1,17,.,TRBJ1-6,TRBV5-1,CASSLTDSRQGNSPLHF,TGCGCCAGCAGCTTGACCGATTCCAGACAGGGTAATTCACCCCTCCACTTT
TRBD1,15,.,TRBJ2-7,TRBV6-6,CASRAPGQGTYEQYF,TGTGCCAGCAGGGCCCCGGGACAGGGAACCTACGAGCAGTACTTC
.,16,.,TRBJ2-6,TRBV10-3,CAISESPGAGANVLTF,TGTGCCATCAGTGAGTCGCCGGGGGCTGGGGCCAACGTCCTGACTTTC
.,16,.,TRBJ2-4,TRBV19,CASSYGPQNFKNIQYF,TGTGCCAGTAGCTATGGTCCGCAGAACTTCAAAAACATTCAGTACTTC
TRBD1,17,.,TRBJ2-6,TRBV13,CASSLTPLPGQGNVLTF,TGTGCCAGCAGCTTAACCCCTCTACCGGGACAGGGGAACGTCCTGACTTTC
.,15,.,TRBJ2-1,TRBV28,CASKYADGRDTPQFF,TGTGCCAGCAAATACGCCGATGGGCGGGACACCCCGCAGTTCTTC
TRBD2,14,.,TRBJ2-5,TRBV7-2,CASSLEIAGGTQYF,TGTGCCAGCAGCTTGGAGATAGCGGGCGGGACCCAGTACTTC
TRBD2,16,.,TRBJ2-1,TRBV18,CASSLKGLAGDNEQFF,TGTGCCAGCTCACTTAAGGGGCTAGCGGGGGACAATGAGCAGTTCTTC
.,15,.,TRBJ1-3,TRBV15,CATSRQGRSGNTIYF,TGTGCCACCAGCAGACAGGGTCGCTCTGGAAACACCATATATTTT
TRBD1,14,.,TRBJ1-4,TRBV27,CASRPGQLNEKLFF,TGTGCCAGCAGGCCGGGACAGCTTAATGAAAAACTGTTTTTT
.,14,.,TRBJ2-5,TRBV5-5,CASSLGPNQETQYF,TGTGCCAGCAGCTTGGGGCCAAACCAAGAGACCCAGTACTTC
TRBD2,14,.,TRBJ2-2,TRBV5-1,CASMPSGGTGELFF,TGCGCCAGCATGCCTAGCGGGGGAACCGGGGAGCTGTTTTTT
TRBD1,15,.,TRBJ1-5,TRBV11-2,CASSMTGAGNQPQHF,TGTGCCAGCAGCATGACAGGGGCTGGAAATCAGCCCCAGCATTTT
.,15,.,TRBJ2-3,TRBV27,CASRPSWPSTDTQYF,TGTGCCAGCAGGCCTAGTTGGCCAAGCACAGATACGCAGTATTTT
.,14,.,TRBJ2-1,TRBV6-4,CASSDSLKSYEQFF,TGTGCCAGCAGTGACTCGCTAAAATCGTATGAGCAGTTCTTC
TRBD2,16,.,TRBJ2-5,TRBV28,CASSLWASGSQETQYF,TGTGCCAGCAGTTTATGGGCTAGCGGGAGTCAGGAGACCCAGTACTTC
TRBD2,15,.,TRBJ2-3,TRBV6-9,CASSLTSGSTDTQYF,TGTGCCAGCAGTTTGACTAGCGGTAGCACAGATACGCAGTATTTT
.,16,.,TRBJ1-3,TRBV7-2,CASSLGRVSAGNTIYF,TGTGCCAGCAGCTTAGGGAGAGTATCGGCTGGAAACACCATATATTTT
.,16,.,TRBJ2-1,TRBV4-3,CASSQAVAGRYNEQFF,TGCGCCAGCAGCCAAGCTGTGGCGGGGAGATACAATGAGCAGTTCTTC
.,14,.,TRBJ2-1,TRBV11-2,CASSLVRAYNEQFF,TGTGCCAGCAGCTTAGTGCGGGCATACAATGAGCAGTTCTTC
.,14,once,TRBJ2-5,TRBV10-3,CAISESGTQETQYF,TGTGCCATCAGTGAGTCGGGCACCCAAGAGACCCAGTACTTC
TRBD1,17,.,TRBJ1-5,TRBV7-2,CASSSSGGGWGNQPQHF,TGTGCCAGCAGCAGCAGCGGAGGGGGCTGGGGCAATCAGCCCCAGCATTTT
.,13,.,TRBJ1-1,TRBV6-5,CASSPRLNTEAFF,TGTGCCAGCAGTCCGAGATTGAACACTGAAGCTTTCTTT
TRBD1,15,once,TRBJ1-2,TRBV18,CASSPSGQGRYGYTF,TGTGCCAGCTCACCATCAGGACAGGGCCGCTATGGCTACACCTTC
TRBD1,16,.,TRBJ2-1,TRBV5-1,CASSLQGDGQVDEQFF,TGCGCCAGCAGCTTGCAGGGGGATGGACAAGTCGATGAGCAGTTCTTC
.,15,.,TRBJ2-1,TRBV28,CASSTSGAYNDEQFF,TGTGCCAGCAGTACATCCGGGGCCTACAACGATGAGCAGTTCTTC
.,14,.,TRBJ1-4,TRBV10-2,CASTPRSTNEKLFF,TGCGCCAGCACCCCCAGATCAACTAATGAAAAACTGTTTTTT
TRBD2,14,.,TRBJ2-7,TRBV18,CASSPGLADYEQYF,TGTGCCAGCTCACCTGGGCTAGCGGACTACGAGCAGTACTTC
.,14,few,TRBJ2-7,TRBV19,CASSIARQGYEQYF,TGTGCCAGTAGTATAGCCCGGCAGGGCTACGAGCAGTACTTC
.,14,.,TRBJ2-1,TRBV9,CASSVWGAINEQFF,TGTGCCAGCAGCGTCTGGGGGGCTATAAATGAGCAGTTCTTC